The 28 T cell receptor beta chains presented below share a single source sample, sequenced in a study of identical twins. Via MiXCR, TCRdb re-called the 5' RACE reads, giving one row per CDR3 protein. The repertoire has some 500,000 distinct CDR3 sequences, 14% of them found once; the top ten carry about 0.97%. Another study also made use of these data, one on yellow fever vaccine responses in identical twins.

The sequenced material came from CD4+ T cells sorted from blood. These receptors came from a woman younger than 35 in good health.

This clonotype appeared a few times. This chain uses TRBV10-3 with TRBJ2-2, with 9 bases that match TRBD1. V trimming: 2 bases; J trimming: 4 bases; junction bases outside the gene matches: 5. CDR1 is ENHRY, CDR2 SYGVKD, per germline. This CDR3 is built from 16 residues. As DNA, the CDR3 is TGTGCCATCAGTGAGAACAGGGGGCGCCGCACCGGGGAGCTGTTTTTT. Translating gives CAISENRGRRTGELFF.

CDR3: CASRRGSLSYIQYF. The CDR3 DNA is TGTGCCAGCAGACGAGGGAGCCTGAGTTACATTCAGTACTTC. The chain employs TRBV6-1 and TRBJ2-4, with D perhaps TRBD2 (5 bases). V was clipped by 6 bases and J by 8 bases, with 17 bases between them. CDR3 length: 14 amino acids. Germline V lookup: CDR1 MNHNS, CDR2 SASEGT.

The genes are TRBV20-1 and TRBJ2-7, with 7 positions matching TRBD1. V lost 4 bases to trimming and J lost 0 bases; unmatched junction nucleotides: 18. The CDR3 sequence is 18 residues long. The germline V gene has CDR1 DFQATT and CDR2 SNEGSKA (reference sequence). The DNA for the CDR3 is TGCAGTGCTATACTCGGACAGGCCCCAATCTCCAGCTCCTACGAGCAGTACTTC. It is translated as CSAILGQAPISSSYEQYF.

This clonotype was detected a few times. V gene TRBV28 combines with J gene TRBJ2-5; 9 bases align to TRBD2. CDR3 length: 16 amino acids. The V and J ends lost 7 bases and 5 bases, in that order; junction bases with no gene match: 14. Germline values: CDR1 MDHEN, CDR2 SYDVKM. CDR3 bases: TGTGCCAGCACCGCCTCGGATAGCGGGAGCCCGGAGACCCAGTACTTC. It specifies CASTASDSGSPETQYF.

CDR3: CASSDVARDTGELFF. Written as DNA, the CDR3 is TGTGCCAGCAGTGATGTTGCTAGGGACACCGGGGAGCTGTTTTTT. This chain links TRBV2 with TRBJ2-2, with D uncertain. The CDR3 length is 15 residues. Germline CDR1 and CDR2: SNHLY and FYNNEI. The V end was cut by 3 bases, the J end by 3 bases, with 11 bases between.

The chain joins TRBV28 to TRBJ2-3, with 12 nucleotides matching TRBD2. Germline V gives CDR1 MDHEN, CDR2 SYDVKM. CDR3 length: 17 residues. V lost 0 bases to trimming and J lost 3 bases; unmatched junction nucleotides: 4. The CDR3 DNA reads as TGTGCCAGCAGTTTATGGAGAACTAGCGGGGGGACAGATACGCAGTATTTT. Protein: CASSLWRTSGGTDTQYF. Full variable domain (outside the CDR3, taken from reference TRBV28 and TRBJ2-3): DVKVTQSSRYLVKRTGEKVFLECVQDMDHENMFWYRQDPGLGLRLIYFSYDVKMKEKGDIPEGYSVSREKKERFSLILESASTNQTSMYLCASSLWRTSGGTDTQYFGPGTRLTVL.

The chain recombines TRBV11-2 with TRBJ2-1; 11 bases are a match to TRBD2. Trimming took 0 bases from V and 6 from J; bases not matched to a gene: 10. The length of the CDR3 is 18 residues. Germline loops: CDR1 SGHAT, CDR2 FQNNGV. CDR3 loop: CASSLEGVLAGGRNEQFF. The CDR3 nucleotides read TGTGCCAGCAGCTTAGAAGGTGTTCTAGCGGGAGGCCGCAATGAGCAGTTCTTC.

This clonotype was counted ten times or more. The chain couples TRBV7-2 to TRBJ2-1; 9 nucleotides line up with TRBD2. Germline values: CDR1 SGHTA, CDR2 FQGNSA. There are 16 residues in the CDR3. Trimming at V came to 1 base and at J to 1 base, leaving 2 bases not matched to a gene. In DNA form, the CDR3 reads TGTGCCAGCAGCTTAGTTAGCGGGAGTTCCTACAATGAGCAGTTCTTC. It specifies CASSLVSGSSYNEQFF.

At least ten counts were recorded for this clonotype. The chain couples TRBV12-3 or TRBV12-4 to TRBJ2-3; TRBD1 matches at 7 bases. The CDR3 is made up of 14 amino acids. V lost 7 bases and J lost 6; bases outside the gene matches: 10. The CDR3 region is CASMDNRGKDTQYF. The CDR3 DNA follows: TGTGCCAGCATGGACAACAGGGGAAAGGATACGCAGTATTTT.

This clonotype was seen more than once but under ten times. J is TRBJ2-1 and V is TRBV20-1; 11 bases line up with TRBD2. Trimming cost V 3 bases and J 7 bases; bases outside gene matches: 8. Per the germline V gene, CDR1 is DFQATT and CDR2 is SNEGSKA (reference sequence). The CDR3 contains 15 residues. The CDR3 is CSASVLAGVGNEQFF. CDR3 nucleotide sequence: TGCAGTGCTAGTGTACTAGCGGGGGTAGGGAATGAGCAGTTCTTC.

This clonotype was seen many times. The chain links TRBV7-9 to TRBJ1-4; 8 nucleotides match TRBD1. The CDR3 loop spans 14 amino acids. CDR1 SEHNR and CDR2 FQNEAQ come from the germline V gene (reference sequence). The V gene end was trimmed by 5 bases and the J gene end by 8 bases; junction bases not matched to a gene: 7. Written as DNA, the CDR3 is TGTGCCAGCAGCCCAGGGGGCGCCGGCGAAAAACTGTTTTTT. It encodes CASSPGGAGEKLFF. Full variable domain (remainder filled in from reference TRBV7-9 and TRBJ1-4): DTGVSQNPRHKITKRGQNVTFRCDPISEHNRLYWYRQTLGQGPEFLTYFQNEAQLEKSRLLSDRFSAERPKGSFSTLEIQRTEQGDSAMYLCASSPGGAGEKLFFGSGTQLSVL.

CDR3 loop: CSARKRTLTDTQYF. CDR3 coding DNA: TGCAGTGCTAGAAAGAGAACCCTCACAGATACGCAGTATTTT. V and J are TRBV20-1 and TRBJ2-3; no reliable D call. Trimming cost V 2 bases and J 2 bases, with 11 bases left between them. Germline CDR1 reads DFQATT; CDR2 reads SNEGSKA (reference sequence). There are 14 residues in the CDR3.

There are a few counts of this clonotype. V is TRBV6-1 and J is TRBJ1-2, with a possible D match to TRBD1 (5 bases). The CDR3 totals 14 residues. Trimming stripped 2 bases from V and 2 bases from J, with 9 bases between. In germline, CDR1 is MNHNS, CDR2 SASEGT. For the CDR3, the DNA is TGTGCCAGCAGTGAACCCGGGGCCAACTATGGCTACACCTTC. Protein product: CASSEPGANYGYTF.

This clonotype was counted between two and nine times. V is TRBV3-1 and J is TRBJ2-2, with D perhaps TRBD1 or TRBD2 (6 bases each). The ends were cut back, 0 bases at V and 6 bases at J, with 11 bases in the middle. This CDR3 contains 15 residues. The germline V gene encodes CDR1 LGHDT and CDR2 YNNKEL (reference sequence). The CDR3 DNA reads TGTGCCAGCAGCCAAGACGGGGGCCTTCCCGGGGAGCTGTTTTTT. Translation: CASSQDGGLPGELFF.

The chain is built from TRBV18 and TRBJ2-7; 9 bases fit TRBD2. This CDR3 has 16 amino acids. After removal of 1 base from V and 5 bases from J, the junction contained 9 bases not matched to a gene. Germline CDR1 and CDR2: KGHSH and LQKENI. CDR3 sequence reads: CASSPQLAGSFNEQYF. CDR3 bases: TGTGCCAGCTCACCACAGCTAGCGGGGAGCTTCAACGAGCAGTACTTC.

The chain couples TRBV5-5 to TRBJ2-1; D is unclear. Germline V gives CDR1 SGHKS, CDR2 YYEKEE (reference sequence). The ends were cut back, 2 bases at V and 5 bases at J, with 11 bases in the middle. This CDR3 region has 14 residues. CDR3 in amino acids: CASSLLRSNNEQFF. The CDR3 nucleotides read TGTGCCAGCAGCTTACTCCGGTCCAACAATGAGCAGTTCTTC.

A note on this clonotype: At one boundary the junction diverges from the germline segment, which might be a read error. The rearrangement links TRBV11-2 to TRBJ2-5; D gene uncertain. Germline V CDR1 and CDR2: SGHAT, FQNNGV. CDR3 length: 12 residues. CDR3 sequence: CASSLAPGNLFF. The CDR3 DNA reads as TGTGCCAGCAGCTTAGCCCCGGGCAACCTCTTCTTC.

This clonotype was seen a handful of times. The J gene is TRBJ2-2, the V gene TRBV20-1, with 7 bases lining up with TRBD2. The CDR3 loop spans 13 amino acids. Germline lookup yields CDR1 DFQATT and CDR2 SNEGSKA (reference sequence). CDR3 loop: CSTGTINTGELFF. CDR3 coding DNA: TGCAGCACCGGGACTATCAACACCGGGGAGCTGTTTTTT.

The chain employs TRBV20-1 and TRBJ2-1, with TRBD2 matching 12 bases. Per the germline V gene, CDR1 is DFQATT and CDR2 is SNEGSKA (reference sequence). The CDR3 is 19 residues long. After removal of 1 base from V and 0 bases from J, the junction contained 10 bases not matched to a gene. This chain's CDR3 is CSARVWASGRAGSYNEQFF. As DNA, the CDR3 is TGCAGTGCTAGAGTCTGGGCTAGCGGGAGGGCCGGCTCCTACAATGAGCAGTTCTTC.

The CDR3 here is CASQGRGGTDTQYF. The DNA of the CDR3 is TGTGCCAGCCAAGGGCGGGGGGGCACAGATACGCAGTATTTT. V and J are TRBV6-1 and TRBJ2-3; 8 bases fit TRBD2. Germline assignment: CDR1 MNHNS and CDR2 SASEGT. The CDR3 totals 14 residues. With 8 bases clipped from V and 1 base from J, the junction kept 5 bases outside the gene matches.

This clonotype showed up many times. The chain employs TRBV13 and TRBJ2-2, with D perhaps given as TRBD1 or TRBD2 (5 bases each). V gave up 8 bases and J gave up 4 bases, with 14 bases separating them. CDR1 and CDR2 from the germline V gene are PRHDT and FYEKMQ (reference sequence). The CDR3 sequence is 14 residues long. CDR3 loop: CASQTGRSTGELFF. For the CDR3, the DNA is TGTGCCAGCCAAACGGGGCGTAGCACCGGGGAGCTGTTTTTT.

This clonotype was picked up a small number of times. This chain joins TRBV20-1 and TRBJ2-7; D possibly corresponds to TRBD2 (5 bases). Germline values: CDR1 DFQATT, CDR2 SNEGSKA (reference sequence). The ends were cut back, 4 bases at V and 3 bases at J, with 16 bases in the middle. The CDR3 consists of 14 residues. DNA of the CDR3: TGCAGTGCTACCCGACGGGCTAGCTACTACGAGCAGTACTTC. Protein product: CSATRRASYYEQYF.

This clonotype has just a few counts. The V call is TRBV6-1, the J call TRBJ2-2; 9 nucleotides align to TRBD2. The CDR3 covers 16 residues. After removal of 7 bases from V and 0 bases from J, the junction contained 6 bases not matched to a gene. The germline V gene encodes CDR1 MNHNS and CDR2 SASEGT. The CDR3 is CASKPSGATNTGELFF. The DNA of the CDR3 is TGTGCCAGCAAGCCTAGCGGGGCTACGAACACCGGGGAGCTGTTTTTT.

This clonotype was observed a few times. The chain recombines TRBV9 with TRBJ2-5; 15 nucleotides line up with TRBD2. The CDR3 totals 18 residues. The V gene's germline CDR1 is SGDLS and CDR2 YYNGEE. After removal of 0 bases from V and 3 bases from J, the junction contained 6 bases not matched to a gene. The CDR3, as DNA: TGTGCCAGCAGCGTAGGGACTAGCGGGGGGGTCTCGAAAGAGACCCAGTACTTC. Protein: CASSVGTSGGVSKETQYF.

V usage is TRBV12-3 or TRBV12-4 and J usage is TRBJ2-6, with D possibly matching TRBD2 (5 bases). This CDR3 spans 16 amino acids. Trimming took 5 bases from V and 0 from J, leaving 11 bases between them. The DNA of the CDR3 is TGTGCCAGCAGTAACCTCGAGGGCTCTGGGGCCAACGTCCTGACTTTC. Residues: CASSNLEGSGANVLTF.

This clonotype was picked up a small number of times. V and J are TRBV12-3 or TRBV12-4 and TRBJ2-7; TRBD1 might be the D (6 bases). V lost 5 bases and J 6 bases, leaving 11 bases between the germline ends. The CDR3 consists of 12 residues. CDR3 in amino acids: CASSKQGFEQYF. In DNA form, the CDR3 reads TGTGCCAGCAGTAAACAGGGCTTCGAGCAGTACTTC.

The chain has TRBV30 and TRBJ2-1, with a tentative D call TRBD2 (5 bases). Germline assignment: CDR1 GTSNPN and CDR2 SVGIG (reference sequence). Trimming took 2 bases from V and 2 from J, leaving 10 bases between them. The CDR3 runs 14 residues. The CDR3 region has the DNA TGTGCCTGGAGTCGGGGTACCCCCTACAATGAGCAGTTCTTC. Amino acid sequence: CAWSRGTPYNEQFF.

This clonotype was seen a handful of times. The chain couples TRBV6-2 or TRBV6-3 to TRBJ2-5; 11 bases align to TRBD1. Trimming took 7 bases from V and 6 from J; bases not matched to a gene: 13. This CDR3 spans 16 amino acids. The germline V gene has CDR1 MNHEY and CDR2 SVGEGT. The CDR3 DNA reads as TGTGCCAGCAACCTAAGGACAGGGGGCGCGATGAAGACCCAGTACTTC. Amino acids: CASNLRTGGAMKTQYF.